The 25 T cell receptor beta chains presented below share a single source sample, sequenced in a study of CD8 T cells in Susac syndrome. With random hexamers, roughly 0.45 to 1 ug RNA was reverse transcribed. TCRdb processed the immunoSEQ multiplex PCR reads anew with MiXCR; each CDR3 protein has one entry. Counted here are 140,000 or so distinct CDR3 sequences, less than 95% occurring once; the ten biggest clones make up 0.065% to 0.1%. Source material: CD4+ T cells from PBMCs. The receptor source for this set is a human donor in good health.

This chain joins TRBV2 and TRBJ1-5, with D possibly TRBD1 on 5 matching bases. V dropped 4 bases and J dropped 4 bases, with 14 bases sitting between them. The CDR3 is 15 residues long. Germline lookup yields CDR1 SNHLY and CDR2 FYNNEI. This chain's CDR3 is CASSGGPGRNQPQHF. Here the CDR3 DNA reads TGTGCCAGCAGTGGGGGTCCGGGACGAAATCAGCCCCAGCATTTT. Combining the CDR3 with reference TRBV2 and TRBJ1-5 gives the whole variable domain EPEVTQTPSHQVTQMGQEVILRCVPISNHLYFYWYRQILGQKVEFLVSFYNNEISEKSEIFDDQFSVERPDGSNFTLKIRSTKLEDSAMYFCASSGGPGRNQPQHFGDGTRLSIL.

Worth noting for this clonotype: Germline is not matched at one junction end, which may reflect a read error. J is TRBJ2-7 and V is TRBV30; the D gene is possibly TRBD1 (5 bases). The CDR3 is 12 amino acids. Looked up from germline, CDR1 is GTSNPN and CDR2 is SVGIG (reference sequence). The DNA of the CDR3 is TGTGCATGGACACTCACCTGGGGCGAGCAGTACTTC. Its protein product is CAWTLTWGEQYF.

Written as DNA, the CDR3 is TGTGCCAGCAGTTACGACAGGGGCGGCTCCTACGAGCAGTACTTC. Translation: CASSYDRGGSYEQYF. The J gene is TRBJ2-7, the V gene TRBV27, with 8 bases matching TRBD1. Germline assignment: CDR1 MNHEY and CDR2 SMNVEV (reference sequence). The V segment lost 4 bases and the J segment 0 bases; nucleotides outside the gene matches: 5. The CDR3 spans 15 residues.

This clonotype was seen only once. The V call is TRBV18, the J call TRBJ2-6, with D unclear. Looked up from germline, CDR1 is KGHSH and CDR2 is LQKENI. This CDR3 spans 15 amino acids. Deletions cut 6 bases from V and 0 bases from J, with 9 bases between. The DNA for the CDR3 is TGTGCCAGCTCTCCAATACCCTCTGGGGCCAACGTCCTGACTTTC. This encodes CASSPIPSGANVLTF. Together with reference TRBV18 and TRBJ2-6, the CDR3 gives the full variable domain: NAGVMQNPRHLVRRRGQEARLRCSPMKGHSHVYWYRQLPEEGLKFMVYLQKENIIDESGMPKERFSAEFPKEGPSILRIQQVVRGDSAAYFCASSPIPSGANVLTFGAGSRLTVL.

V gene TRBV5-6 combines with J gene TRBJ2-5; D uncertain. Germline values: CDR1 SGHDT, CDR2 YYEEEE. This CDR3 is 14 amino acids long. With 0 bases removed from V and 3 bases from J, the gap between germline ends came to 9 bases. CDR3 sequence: CASSLAAVKETQYF. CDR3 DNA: TGTGCCAGCAGCTTGGCGGCAGTCAAAGAGACCCAGTACTTC.

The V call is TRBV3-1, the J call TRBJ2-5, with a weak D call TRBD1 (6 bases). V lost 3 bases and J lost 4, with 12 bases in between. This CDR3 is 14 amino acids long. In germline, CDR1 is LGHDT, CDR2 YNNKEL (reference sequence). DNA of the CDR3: TGTGCCAGCAGCCAGGGGACATACGGAGAGACCCAGTACTTC. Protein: CASSQGTYGETQYF.

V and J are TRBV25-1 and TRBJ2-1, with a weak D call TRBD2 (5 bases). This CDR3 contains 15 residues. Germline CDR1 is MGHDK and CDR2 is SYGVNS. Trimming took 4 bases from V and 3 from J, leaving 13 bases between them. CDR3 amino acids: CASSGELESYNEQFF. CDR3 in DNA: TGTGCCAGCAGTGGAGAACTAGAGAGCTACAATGAGCAGTTCTTC.

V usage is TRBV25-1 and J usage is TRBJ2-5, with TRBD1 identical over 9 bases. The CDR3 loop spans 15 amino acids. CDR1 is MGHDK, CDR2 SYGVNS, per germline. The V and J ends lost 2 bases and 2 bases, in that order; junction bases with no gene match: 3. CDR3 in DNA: TGTGCCAGCAGTGAACACAGGGGGCCACAAGAGACCCAGTACTTC. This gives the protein CASSEHRGPQETQYF.

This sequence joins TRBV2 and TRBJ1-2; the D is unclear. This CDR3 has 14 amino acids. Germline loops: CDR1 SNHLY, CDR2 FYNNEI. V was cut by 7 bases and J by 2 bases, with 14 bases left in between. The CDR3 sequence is CASMLGLGNYGYTF. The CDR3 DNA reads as TGTGCCAGCATGCTAGGGTTGGGAAACTATGGCTACACCTTC.

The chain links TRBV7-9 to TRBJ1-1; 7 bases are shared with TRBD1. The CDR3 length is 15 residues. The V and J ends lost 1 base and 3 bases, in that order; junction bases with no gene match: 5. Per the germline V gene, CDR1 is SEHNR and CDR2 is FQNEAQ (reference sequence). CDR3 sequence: CASSLVTGRDTEAFF. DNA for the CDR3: TGTGCCAGCAGCTTAGTGACAGGGCGGGACACTGAAGCTTTCTTT.

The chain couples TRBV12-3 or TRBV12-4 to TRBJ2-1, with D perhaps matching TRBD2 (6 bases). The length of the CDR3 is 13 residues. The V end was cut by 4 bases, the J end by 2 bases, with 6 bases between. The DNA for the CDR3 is TGTGCCAGCAGTTCTAGCGCCTACAATGAGCAGTTCTTC. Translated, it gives CASSSSAYNEQFF.

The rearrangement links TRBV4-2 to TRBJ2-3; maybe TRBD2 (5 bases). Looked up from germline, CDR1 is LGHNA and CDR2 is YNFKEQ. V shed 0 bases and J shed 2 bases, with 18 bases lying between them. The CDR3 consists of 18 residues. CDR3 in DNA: TGTGCCAGCAGCCAAGAGGGGTCAGGCCAGCGGATCACAGATACGCAGTATTTT. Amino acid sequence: CASSQEGSGQRITDTQYF.

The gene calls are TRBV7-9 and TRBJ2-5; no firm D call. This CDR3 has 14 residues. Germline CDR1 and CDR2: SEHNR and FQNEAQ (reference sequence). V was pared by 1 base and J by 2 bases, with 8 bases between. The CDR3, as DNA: TGTGCCAGCAGCTTAGATATCGGGCAAGAGACCCAGTACTTC. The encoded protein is CASSLDIGQETQYF.

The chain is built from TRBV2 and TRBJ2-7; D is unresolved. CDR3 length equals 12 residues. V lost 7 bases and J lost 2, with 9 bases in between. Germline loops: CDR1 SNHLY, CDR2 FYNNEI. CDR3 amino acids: CASKGSTYEQYF. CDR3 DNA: TGTGCCAGCAAGGGCAGTACCTACGAGCAGTACTTC.

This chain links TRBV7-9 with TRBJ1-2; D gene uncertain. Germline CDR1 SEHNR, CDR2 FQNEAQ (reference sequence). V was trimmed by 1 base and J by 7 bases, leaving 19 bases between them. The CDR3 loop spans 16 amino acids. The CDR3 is CASSLVKGSDFGGYTF. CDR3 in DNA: TGTGCCAGCAGCTTAGTAAAGGGATCCGATTTCGGTGGCTACACCTTC.

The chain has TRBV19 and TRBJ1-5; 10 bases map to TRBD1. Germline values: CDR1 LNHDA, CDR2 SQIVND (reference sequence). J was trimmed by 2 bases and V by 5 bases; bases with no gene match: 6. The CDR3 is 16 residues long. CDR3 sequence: CASSVGTGERNQPQHF. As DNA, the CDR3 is TGTGCCAGTAGTGTCGGGACAGGGGAACGCAATCAGCCCCAGCATTTT.

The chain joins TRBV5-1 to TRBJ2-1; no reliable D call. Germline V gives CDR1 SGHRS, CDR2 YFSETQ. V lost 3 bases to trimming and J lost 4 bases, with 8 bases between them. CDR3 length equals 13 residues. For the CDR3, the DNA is TGCGCCAGCAGCTACGACTGGTACAATGAGCAGTTCTTC. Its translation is CASSYDWYNEQFF.

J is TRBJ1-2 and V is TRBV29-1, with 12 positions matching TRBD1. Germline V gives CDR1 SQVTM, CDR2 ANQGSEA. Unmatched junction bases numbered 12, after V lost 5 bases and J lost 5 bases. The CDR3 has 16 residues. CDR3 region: CSVPTGTGGMSYGYTF. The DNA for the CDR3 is TGCAGCGTTCCTACCGGGACAGGGGGCATGAGTTATGGCTACACCTTC.

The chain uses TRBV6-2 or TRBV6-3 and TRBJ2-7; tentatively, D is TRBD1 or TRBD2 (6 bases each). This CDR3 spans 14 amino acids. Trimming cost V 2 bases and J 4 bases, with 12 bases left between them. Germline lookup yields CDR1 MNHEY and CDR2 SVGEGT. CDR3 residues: CASSYVGGPYEQYF. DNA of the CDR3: TGTGCCAGCAGTTACGTGGGGGGCCCTTACGAGCAGTACTTC.

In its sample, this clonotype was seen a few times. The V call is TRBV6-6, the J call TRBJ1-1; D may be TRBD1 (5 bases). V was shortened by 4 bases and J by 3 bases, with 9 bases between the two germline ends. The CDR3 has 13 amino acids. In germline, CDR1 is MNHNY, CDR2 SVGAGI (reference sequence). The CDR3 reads CASSSRGDTEAFF. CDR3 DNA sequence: TGTGCCAGCAGTTCTCGGGGGGACACTGAAGCTTTCTTT.

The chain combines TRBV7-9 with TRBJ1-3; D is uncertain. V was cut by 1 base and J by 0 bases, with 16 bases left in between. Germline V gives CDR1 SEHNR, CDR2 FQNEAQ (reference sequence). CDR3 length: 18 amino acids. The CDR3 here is CASSLGRIGSPSGNTIYF. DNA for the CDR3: TGTGCCAGCAGCTTAGGACGAATCGGATCACCCTCTGGAAACACCATATATTTT.

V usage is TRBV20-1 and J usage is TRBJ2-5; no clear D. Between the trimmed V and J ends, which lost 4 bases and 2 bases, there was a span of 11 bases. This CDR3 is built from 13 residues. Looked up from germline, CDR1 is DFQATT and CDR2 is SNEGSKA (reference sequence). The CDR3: CSANSGLQETQYF. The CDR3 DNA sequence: TGCAGTGCTAACTCCGGGCTACAAGAGACCCAGTACTTC.

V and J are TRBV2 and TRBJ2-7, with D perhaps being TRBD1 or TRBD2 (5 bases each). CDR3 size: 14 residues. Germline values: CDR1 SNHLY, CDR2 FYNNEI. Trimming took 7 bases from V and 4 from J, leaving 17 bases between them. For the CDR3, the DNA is TGTGCCAGCATGGGGGAACAGGCGAGGTACGAGCAGTACTTC. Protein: CASMGEQARYEQYF.

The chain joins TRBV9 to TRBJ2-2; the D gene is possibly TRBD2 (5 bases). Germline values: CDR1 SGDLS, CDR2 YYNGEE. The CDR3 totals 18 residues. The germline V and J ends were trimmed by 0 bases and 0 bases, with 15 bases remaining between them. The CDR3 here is CASSVDSGGVANTGELFF. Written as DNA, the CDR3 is TGTGCCAGCAGCGTAGACAGCGGAGGCGTAGCGAACACCGGGGAGCTGTTTTTT.

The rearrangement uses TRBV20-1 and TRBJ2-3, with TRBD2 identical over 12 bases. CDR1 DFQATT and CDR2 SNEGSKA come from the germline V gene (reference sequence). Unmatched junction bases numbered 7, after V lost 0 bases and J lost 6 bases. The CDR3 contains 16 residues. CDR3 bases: TGCAGTGCTAGAGATCTACTAGCGGGAGGCCTGGATACGCAGTATTTT. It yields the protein CSARDLLAGGLDTQYF.